Following are 30 T cell receptor beta chains from one sample sequenced in a study of T-cell reconstitution after alpha-beta-depleted transplantation in children. Unique molecular identifiers tagged the TCRbeta library. One entry per CDR3 protein results from TCRdb running MiXCR on the PCR reads. The data show around 450,000 distinct CDR3 sequences, over 9.5% seen once. The input for sequencing was PBMCs, taken before TCRalphabeta/CD19-depleted stem cell transplant. These receptor sequences come from a child aged 2 to 10 with inherited bone marrow failure, due to receive a stem cell transplant.

At least ten counts were recorded for this clonotype. This chain connects TRBV28 to TRBJ2-3, with unresolved D. Germline V gene lookup returns CDR1 MDHEN and CDR2 SYDVKM. Deletions cut 3 bases from V and 11 bases from J, with 9 bases between. The CDR3 contains 11 residues. CDR3 residues: CASSFALGQYF. The CDR3, as DNA: TGTGCCAGCAGTTTTGCTTTGGGGCAGTATTTT. Full variable domain (remainder filled in from reference TRBV28 and TRBJ2-3): DVKVTQSSRYLVKRTGEKVFLECVQDMDHENMFWYRQDPGLGLRLIYFSYDVKMKEKGDIPEGYSVSREKKERFSLILESASTNQTSMYLCASSFALGQYFGPGTRLTVL.

This CDR3 is CATSRDGSTDTQYF. CDR3 DNA: TGTGCCACCAGCAGAGACGGGAGCACAGATACGCAGTATTTT. The chain employs TRBV15 and TRBJ2-3, with no clear D. The CDR3 is made up of 14 amino acids. V was cut by 0 bases and J by 0 bases, with 4 bases left in between. The V gene's germline CDR1 is LNHNV and CDR2 YYDKDF (reference sequence).

This clonotype was seen ten or more times. V is TRBV4-3 and J is TRBJ2-2, with D perhaps given as TRBD1 or TRBD2 (5 bases each). The germline V gene has CDR1 LGHNA and CDR2 YSLEER. The CDR3 is made up of 16 amino acids. With 1 base removed from V and 0 bases from J, the gap between germline ends came to 9 bases. This CDR3 is CASSQVLGPNTGELFF. CDR3 DNA sequence: TGCGCCAGCAGCCAAGTTTTGGGACCGAACACCGGGGAGCTGTTTTTT.

The sample holds a few counts of this clonotype. The V call is TRBV20-1, the J call TRBJ2-7; 9 bases match TRBD1. The CDR3 covers 14 residues. J gave up 5 bases and V 5 bases, and 10 bases lay outside the gene matches. CDR1 and CDR2 (germline): DFQATT, SNEGSKA (reference sequence). As DNA, the CDR3 is TGCAGTGCTGCTCTGGACAGGGGTCAACACGAGCAGTACTTC. It yields the protein CSAALDRGQHEQYF.

This clonotype was detected ten times or more. The V call is TRBV27, the J call TRBJ1-6, with TRBD1 identical over 9 bases. Looked up from germline, CDR1 is MNHEY and CDR2 is SMNVEV (reference sequence). The CDR3 runs to 13 residues. J gave up 7 bases and V 8 bases, and 3 bases lay outside the gene matches. This CDR3 reads CASWDRVNSPLHF. The CDR3 nucleotides read TGTGCCAGCTGGGACAGGGTGAATTCACCCCTCCACTTT.

There are many counts of this clonotype. The V call is TRBV6-5, the J call TRBJ2-7; 7 positions agree with TRBD2. This CDR3 region has 15 residues. Germline CDR1 MNHEY, CDR2 SVGAGI. Trimming at V came to 4 bases and at J to 3 bases, leaving 9 bases not matched to a gene. The CDR3 loop is CASSLTGTTLYEQYF. CDR3 in DNA: TGTGCCAGCAGTTTGACGGGGACTACACTCTACGAGCAGTACTTC.

In regard to this clonotype: With a much larger clone just one base away, this may be a read error. The chain is built from TRBV20-1 and TRBJ1-5; no definite D call. This CDR3 is 13 amino acids long. CDR1 is DFQATT, CDR2 SNEGSKA, per germline (reference sequence). The germline V and J ends were trimmed by 5 bases and 3 bases, with 11 bases remaining between them. CDR3 region: CSASGRINQPQHF. The CDR3 coding sequence is TGCAGTGCTTCTGGGAGGATCAATCAGCCCCAGCATTTT.

In its sample, this clonotype was seen many times. V is TRBV28 and J is TRBJ2-3, with unresolved D. CDR1 and CDR2 from the germline V gene are MDHEN and SYDVKM. V dropped 6 bases and J dropped 0 bases, with 16 bases sitting between them. The CDR3 covers 16 residues. Written as DNA, the CDR3 is TGTGCCAGCAGCCGCGGACCCAGCCCTAGCACAGATACGCAGTATTTT. This translates into CASSRGPSPSTDTQYF.

The table lists this clonotype with many counts. The chain joins TRBV11-2 to TRBJ2-7; no reliable D call. Trimming pared 1 base from V and 2 bases from J, leaving 12 bases between. From germline, CDR1 is SGHAT and CDR2 FQNNGV. The CDR3 spans 15 residues. The CDR3 protein is CASSLGLGPAYEQYF. The DNA of the CDR3 is TGTGCCAGCAGCTTAGGTCTAGGTCCCGCCTACGAGCAGTACTTC.

This clonotype was seen repeatedly, ten times or more. V is TRBV3-1 and J is TRBJ2-7; D might be TRBD1 (5 bases). The CDR3 is 14 amino acids. V lost 2 bases and J 3 bases, leaving 11 bases between the germline ends. The V gene's germline CDR1 is LGHDT and CDR2 YNNKEL (reference sequence). CDR3 sequence: CASSQQGMFYEQYF. CDR3 in DNA: TGTGCCAGCAGCCAACAGGGAATGTTCTACGAGCAGTACTTC.

This clonotype showed up many times. This clone may be a read error of a much larger clone one base away. The V gene is TRBV20-1, the J gene TRBJ2-1; TRBD2 aligns across 8 bases. Germline CDR1 reads DFQATT; CDR2 reads SNEGSKA (reference sequence). CDR3 size: 16 residues. CDR3 loop: CIARKSGTRRINEQFF. CDR3 sequence (DNA): TGCATTGCTAGAAAAAGTGGGACTAGGAGGATCAATGAGCAGTTCTTC.

This clonotype appeared many times. This chain joins TRBV29-1 and TRBJ2-5; D unclear. This CDR3 has 13 residues. The germline V gene has CDR1 SQVTM and CDR2 ANQGSEA. Between the trimmed V and J ends, which lost 6 bases and 5 bases, there was a span of 16 bases. CDR3 DNA: TGCAGCGTGGAGATGGCTGGGTTGGAGACCCAGTACTTC. It is translated as CSVEMAGLETQYF.

This clonotype was detected many times. The chain recombines TRBV4-3 with TRBJ1-2; D ambiguous. The CDR3 sequence is 15 residues long. The V and J ends lost 2 bases and 2 bases respectively, with 12 bases between them. In germline, CDR1 is LGHNA, CDR2 YSLEER. CDR3 nucleotide sequence: TGCGCCAGCAGCCAAATCCTACGGCGGAACTATGGCTACACCTTC. As protein: CASSQILRRNYGYTF.

The table lists this clonotype with many counts. The chain employs TRBV11-2 and TRBJ2-1; possibly TRBD2 for D (6 bases). Germline V lookup: CDR1 SGHAT, CDR2 FQNNGV. CDR3 length equals 11 residues. V was trimmed by 5 bases and J by 7 bases, leaving 6 bases between them. For the CDR3, the DNA is TGTGCCAGCAGCGGAGGGAATGAGCAGTTCTTC. Amino acids: CASSGGNEQFF.

There are a few counts of this clonotype. This chain joins TRBV5-1 and TRBJ2-1, with TRBD2 identical over 9 bases. This CDR3 contains 16 residues. Trimming took 0 bases from V and 8 from J; bases not matched to a gene: 9. The V gene's germline CDR1 is SGHRS and CDR2 YFSETQ. In nucleotides, the CDR3 is TGCGCCAGCAGCTTGGGACCGGGACTAGCTAACGATGAGCAGTTCTTC. This sequence encodes CASSLGPGLANDEQFF.

In this sample, this clonotype turned up many times. This rearrangement joins TRBV5-6 to TRBJ2-4; weak D call: TRBD2 (6 bases). V dropped 1 base and J dropped 0 bases, with 8 bases sitting between them. The CDR3 loop spans 15 amino acids. Germline loops: CDR1 SGHDT, CDR2 YYEEEE. DNA of the CDR3: TGTGCCAGCAGCTTGACGGGAGAAGCCAAAAACATTCAGTACTTC. Its protein is CASSLTGEAKNIQYF.

This clonotype was picked up many times. The rearrangement joins TRBV24-1 to TRBJ2-1, with D uncertain. Trimming removed 4 bases at V and 10 bases at J, with 7 bases between. CDR3 length: 11 residues. Germline lookup yields CDR1 KGHDR and CDR2 SFDVKD. CDR3 region: CATSDRWEQFF. The CDR3 DNA follows: TGTGCCACCAGTGACAGGTGGGAGCAGTTCTTC.

The chain couples TRBV7-2 to TRBJ2-5; D not resolved. Germline-derived CDR1 and CDR2 are SGHTA and FQGNSA. V was trimmed by 2 bases and J by 5 bases, leaving 9 bases between them. The CDR3 totals 13 residues. This chain's CDR3 is CASSLSRAETQYF. CDR3 nucleotides: TGTGCCAGCAGCTTATCTAGAGCGGAGACCCAGTACTTC.

Note on this clonotype: A much larger clone lies one base from this, so it may be a read error. The CDR3 carries no conserved terminal phenylalanine or tryptophan, so it likely arises from a read error. This chain joins TRBV2 and TRBJ2-1; D is ambiguous. This CDR3 comprises 15 residues. Germline V gene lookup returns CDR1 SNHLY and CDR2 FYNNEI. V was pared by 0 bases and J by 2 bases, with 8 bases between. The CDR3 nucleotides are TGTGCCAGCAGTGAAGCGACGAGCACCTACAATGAGCAGTTCCTC. It yields the protein CASSEATSTYNEQFL.

This clonotype was seen more than once but under ten times. This sequence joins TRBV20-1 and TRBJ2-2; D ambiguous. Germline V gene sequence: CDR1 DFQATT, CDR2 SNEGSKA (reference sequence). V lost 3 bases and J 6 bases, leaving 14 bases between the germline ends. The CDR3 extends over 14 amino acids. CDR3 loop: CSARRSGLAGELFF. CDR3 DNA: TGCAGTGCTAGGAGGTCTGGATTAGCCGGGGAGCTGTTTTTT.

The table lists this clonotype with many counts. V and J are TRBV21-1 and TRBJ2-3; the D segment call TRBD1 is taken from the table without a DNA check. TRBV21-1 is deemed a pseudogene. The CDR3 runs 16 residues. The CDR3 here is CASSKGGRTSTDTQYF. CDR3 coding DNA: TGTGCCAGCAGCAAAGGGGGGAGAACAAGCACAGATACGCAGTATTTT.

In its sample, this clonotype was seen a few times. The CDR3 protein is CSAGNHRGGNYGYTF. The CDR3 bases are TGCAGCGCCGGTAACCACAGGGGAGGTAACTATGGCTACACCTTC. The rearrangement links TRBV29-1 to TRBJ1-2; TRBD1 matches 7 bases. This CDR3 has 15 residues. V was clipped by 7 bases and J by 1 base; unmatched bases: 12. CDR1 is SQVTM, CDR2 ANQGSEA, per germline.

V is TRBV20-1 and J is TRBJ2-5, with TRBD1 identical over 8 bases. V was pared by 6 bases and J by 5 bases, with 5 bases of the junction left unmatched. Germline CDR1 DFQATT, CDR2 SNEGSKA (reference sequence). The length of the CDR3 is 12 residues. In nucleotides, the CDR3 is TGCAGTGCGGACAGGGAAGGGGAGACCCAGTACTTC. It yields the protein CSADREGETQYF.

The chain recombines TRBV29-1 with TRBJ2-7, with a weak D call TRBD2 (5 bases). V was clipped by 7 bases and J by 5 bases, with 24 bases between them. This CDR3 contains 15 residues. Germline values: CDR1 SQVTM, CDR2 ANQGSEA. CDR3: CSARSSLSGSNEQYF. The DNA of the CDR3 is TGCAGCGCCCGGAGTAGCTTATCGGGGTCCAACGAGCAGTACTTC.

This chain links TRBV5-4 with TRBJ2-2; 12 bases fit TRBD1. Germline V CDR1 and CDR2: SGHNT, YYREEE (reference sequence). V was pared by 4 bases and J by 1 base, with 5 bases of the junction left unmatched. The CDR3 has 17 residues. In DNA, the CDR3 is TGTGCCAGCAGCCGGGACAGGGGGCGCGGGAACACCGGGGAGCTGTTTTTT. Its translation is CASSRDRGRGNTGELFF.

This clonotype was recorded many times. The genes are TRBV5-1 and TRBJ1-4; D might be TRBD1 (6 bases). The CDR3 is 12 amino acids. V was trimmed by 4 bases and J by 8 bases, leaving 9 bases between them. Germline V gives CDR1 SGHRS, CDR2 YFSETQ. Written as DNA, the CDR3 is TGCGCCAGCAGCCCAGGGGACGAAAAACTGTTTTTT. Translation gives CASSPGDEKLFF.

The sample holds one count of this clonotype. A read error may explain this, as a much larger clone is one base away. The rearrangement joins TRBV10-2 to TRBJ2-1, with D possibly being TRBD1 (5 bases). CDR1 is WSHSY and CDR2 is SAAADI in the germline V gene. The CDR3 is 12 amino acids. The chain's CDR3 is CASGDSRGEQFF. The CDR3 coding sequence is TGCGCCAGCGGTGATAGTAGGGGTGAGCAGTTCTTC.

This clonotype turned up a few times. The rearrangement links TRBV29-1 to TRBJ2-5; 8 bases are a match to TRBD1. Per germline, CDR1 SQVTM and CDR2 ANQGSEA. The CDR3 spans 15 residues. Trimming removed 5 bases from V and 5 bases from J; junction bases left unmatched: 13. The CDR3 loop reads CSVTRTGGGLETQYF. DNA for the CDR3: TGCAGCGTTACCAGAACAGGGGGTGGTTTGGAGACCCAGTACTTC.

This clonotype has a count of ten or more. The chain joins TRBV25-1 to TRBJ2-2; a possible D gene is TRBD2 (5 bases). Germline V gene data show CDR1 as MGHDK and CDR2 as SYGVNS. This CDR3 contains 11 residues. Trimming took off 11 bases at V and 10 bases at J, with 14 bases between the two ends. In DNA form, the CDR3 reads TGTGCCCAAATAGAGGAGGAGGAGCTGTTTTTT. As protein: CAQIEEEELFF.

This clonotype has only a few counts. The J gene is TRBJ1-4, the V gene TRBV12-3 or TRBV12-4; D remains unclear. This CDR3 is built from 16 residues. V lost 2 bases and J 0 bases, leaving 10 bases between the germline ends. CDR3 sequence (DNA): TGTGCCAGCAGTTTATTCAGGCCTACAACTAATGAAAAACTGTTTTTT. It translates to CASSLFRPTTNEKLFF.